A single sample is the source of the 9 T cell receptor beta chains below, sequenced in a study of beta chain features in type 1 diabetes. Study-wide points: There was a moderate but significant shortening of TCRB CDR3s in all four CD4+ subsets of Type 1 diabetes patients.

Antigens for these TCRs are unknown. The study reverse transcribed the entire isolated RNA, so it sequenced expressed TCRB transcripts. Here immunoSEQ multiplex PCR was the method, and the copy in TCRdb shows in-frame clones only, minus some. The sample yields roughly 400,000 clones, about 10% seen once. The material sequenced was central memory CD4+ T cells from blood. These receptor sequences come from a young man with type 1 diabetes.

The chain couples TRBV6-4 to TRBJ2-4; D is possibly TRBD1 (5 bases). The V and J ends lost 4 bases and 9 bases respectively, with 13 bases between them. The germline V gene has CDR1 MRHNA and CDR2 SNTAGT. The CDR3 has 13 amino acids. CDR3 sequence: CASSGEDTGIQYF. CDR3 in DNA: TGTGCCAGCAGTGGCGAGGACACGGGCATTCAGTACTTC.

This clone showed up just a few times. The V and J genes are TRBV7-3 and TRBJ2-7; the D call may be TRBD1 or TRBD2 (7 bases each). The V gene's germline CDR1 is SGHTA and CDR2 FQGTGA. The V end was cut by 4 bases, the J end by 2 bases, with 15 bases between. The CDR3 loop spans 15 amino acids. The CDR3 here is CASSSQGGGAYEQYF. The CDR3 DNA follows: TGTGCCAGCAGCTCCCAGGGAGGGGGCGCCTACGAGCAGTACTTC.

V is TRBV5-5 and J is TRBJ2-5; 15 nucleotides align to TRBD2. The end of the DNA fits TRBJ2-7 better, so the J call may be wrong. The germline V gene has CDR1 SGHKS and CDR2 YYEKEE (reference sequence). CDR3 length: 18 amino acids. CDR3 sequence: CASSPRTSGRGGSYEQYF. The CDR3 DNA reads TGTGCCAGCAGCCCACGGACTAGCGGGAGGGGCGGTTCCTACGAGCAGTACTTC.

This clone occurred a few times. The J gene is TRBJ1-2, the V gene TRBV28; 8 nucleotides align to TRBD1. The CDR3 extends over 15 amino acids. Trimming removed 1 base from V and 5 bases from J; junction bases left unmatched: 6. Per germline, CDR1 MDHEN and CDR2 SYDVKM. The CDR3 bases are TGTGCCAGCAGTTTATCTGGACAGGGTCGGTATGGCTACACCTTC. This codes for CASSLSGQGRYGYTF.

V and J are TRBV5-8 and TRBJ2-7, with a weak D call TRBD2 (5 bases). There are 17 residues in the CDR3. The ends were cut back, 4 bases at V and 1 base at J, with 21 bases in the middle. CDR1 is SGHTS and CDR2 is YDEGEE in the germline V gene. The CDR3 DNA reads as TGTGCCAGCAGCCAATTTTCAGGCCCAGCGGAGTCCTACGAGCAGTACTTC. Translation gives CASSQFSGPAESYEQYF.

This clone was seen only a few times. With a much larger clone just one base away, this may be a read error. V is TRBV7-8 and J is TRBJ2-3, with unresolved D. Deletions cut 3 bases from V and 3 bases from J, with 4 bases between. Germline CDR1 is SGHVS and CDR2 is FQNEAQ. The CDR3 is 12 residues long. CDR3 DNA: TGTGCCAGCAGCTTCGGGACAGATACGCAGTATTTT. This translates into CASSFGTDTQYF. The variable domain in full, with the rest retrieved from reference TRBV7-8 and TRBJ2-3, is GAGVSQSPRYKVAKRGQDVALRCDPISGHVSLFWYQQALGQGPEFLTYFQNEAQLDKSGLPSDRFFAERPEGSVSTLKIQRTQQEDSAVYLCASSFGTDTQYFGPGTRLTVL.

Only a few counts were recorded for this clone. The V call is TRBV7-8, the J call TRBJ2-3; D may be TRBD2 (7 bases). The CDR3 consists of 15 residues. Trimming removed 0 bases from V and 5 bases from J, with 12 bases in between. Germline V gene data show CDR1 as SGHVS and CDR2 as FQNEAQ. The CDR3 sequence: CASSLAVGGGDTQYF. CDR3 coding DNA: TGTGCCAGCAGCTTAGCGGTAGGGGGGGGAGATACGCAGTATTTT.

This clone was observed a handful of times. J is TRBJ1-5 and V is TRBV5-1; maybe TRBD1 (5 bases). The CDR3 covers 13 residues. Germline V gene data show CDR1 as SGHRS and CDR2 as YFSETQ. Trimming removed 5 bases from V and 5 bases from J, with 11 bases in between. The CDR3 DNA sequence: TGCGCCAGCAGTGGGGGGAAAGATCAGCCCCAGCATTTT. Translated: CASSGGKDQPQHF.

This clone has only a few counts. The chain joins TRBV20-1 to TRBJ2-1, with D possibly matching TRBD1 (5 bases). Germline V lookup: CDR1 DFQATT, CDR2 SNEGSKA (reference sequence). Trimming stripped 6 bases from V and 8 bases from J, with 11 bases between. This CDR3 is built from 11 residues. CDR3 region: CSAATADEQFF. CDR3 coding DNA: TGCAGTGCAGCGACAGCTGATGAGCAGTTCTTC.